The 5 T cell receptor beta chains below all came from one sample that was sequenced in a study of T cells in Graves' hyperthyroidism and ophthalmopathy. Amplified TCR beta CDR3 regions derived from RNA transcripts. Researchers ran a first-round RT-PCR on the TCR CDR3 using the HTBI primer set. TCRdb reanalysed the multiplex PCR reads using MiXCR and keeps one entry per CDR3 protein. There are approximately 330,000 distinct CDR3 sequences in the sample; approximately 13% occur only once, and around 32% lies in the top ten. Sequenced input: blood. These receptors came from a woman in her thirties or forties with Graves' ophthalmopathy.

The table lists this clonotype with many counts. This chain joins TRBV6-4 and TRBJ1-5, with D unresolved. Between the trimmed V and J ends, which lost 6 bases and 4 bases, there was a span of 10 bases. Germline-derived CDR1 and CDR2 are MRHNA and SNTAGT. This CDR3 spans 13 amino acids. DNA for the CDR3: TGTGCCAGCAGCCAGACAAGGAATCAGCCCCAGCATTTT. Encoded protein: CASSQTRNQPQHF.

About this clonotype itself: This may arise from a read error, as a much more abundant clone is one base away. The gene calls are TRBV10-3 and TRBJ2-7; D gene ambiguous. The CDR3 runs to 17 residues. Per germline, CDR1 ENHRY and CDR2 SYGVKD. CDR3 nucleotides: TGTGCCATCGGTGAGCCCACAATTACTTCAGAATCCTACGAGCAGTACTTC. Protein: CAIGEPTITSESYEQYF.

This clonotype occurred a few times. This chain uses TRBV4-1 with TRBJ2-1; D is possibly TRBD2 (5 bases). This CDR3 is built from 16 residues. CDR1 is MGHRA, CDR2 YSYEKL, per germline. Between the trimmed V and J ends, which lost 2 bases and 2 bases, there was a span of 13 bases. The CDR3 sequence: CASSQPFIGAYNEQFF. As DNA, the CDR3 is TGCGCCAGCAGCCAACCATTTATCGGGGCCTACAATGAGCAGTTCTTC.

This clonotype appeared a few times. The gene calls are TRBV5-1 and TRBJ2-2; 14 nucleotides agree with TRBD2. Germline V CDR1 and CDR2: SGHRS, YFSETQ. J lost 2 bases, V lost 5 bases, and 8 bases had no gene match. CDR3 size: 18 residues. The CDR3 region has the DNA TGCGCCAGCAGTCCTCGGACTAGCGGGGGGTTTAACACCGGGGAGCTGTTTTTT. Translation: CASSPRTSGGFNTGELFF.

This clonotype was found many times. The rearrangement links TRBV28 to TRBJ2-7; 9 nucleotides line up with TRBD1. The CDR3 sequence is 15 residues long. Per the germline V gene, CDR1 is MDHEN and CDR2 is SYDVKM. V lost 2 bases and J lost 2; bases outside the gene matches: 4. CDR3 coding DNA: TGTGCCAGCAGTTTACTTGGGACAGGGACCTACGAGCAGTACTTC. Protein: CASSLLGTGTYEQYF.